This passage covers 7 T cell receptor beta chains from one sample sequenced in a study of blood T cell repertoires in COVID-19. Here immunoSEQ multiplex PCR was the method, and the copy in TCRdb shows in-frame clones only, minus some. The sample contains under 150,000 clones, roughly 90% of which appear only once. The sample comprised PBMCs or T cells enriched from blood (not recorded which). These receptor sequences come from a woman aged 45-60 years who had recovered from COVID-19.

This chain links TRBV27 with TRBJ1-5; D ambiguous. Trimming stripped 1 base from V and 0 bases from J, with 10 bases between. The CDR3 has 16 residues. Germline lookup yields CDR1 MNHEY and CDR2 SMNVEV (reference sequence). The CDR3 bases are TGTGCCAGCAGTTTATTTTCCACCTATAGCAATCAGCCCCAGCATTTT. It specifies CASSLFSTYSNQPQHF.

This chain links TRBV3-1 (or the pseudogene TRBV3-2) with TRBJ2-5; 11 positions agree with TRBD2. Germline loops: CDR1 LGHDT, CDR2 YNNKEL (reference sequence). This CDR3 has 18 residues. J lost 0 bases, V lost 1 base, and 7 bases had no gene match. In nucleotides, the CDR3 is TGTGCCAGCAGCCAAGTTCTAGCGGGGGGCCTGAACCAAGAGACCCAGTACTTC. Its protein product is CASSQVLAGGLNQETQYF.

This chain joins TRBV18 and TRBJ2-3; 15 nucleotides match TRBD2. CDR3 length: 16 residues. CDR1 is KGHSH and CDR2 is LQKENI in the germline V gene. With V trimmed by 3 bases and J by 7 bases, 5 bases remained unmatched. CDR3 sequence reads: CASSPEGTSGGNTQYF. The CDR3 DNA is TGTGCCAGCTCACCTGAGGGGACTAGCGGGGGGAATACGCAGTATTTT.

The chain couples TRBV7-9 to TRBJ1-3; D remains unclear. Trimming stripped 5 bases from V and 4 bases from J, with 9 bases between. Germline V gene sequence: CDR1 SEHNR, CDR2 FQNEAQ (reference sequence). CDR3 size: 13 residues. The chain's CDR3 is CASSPVRGNTIYF. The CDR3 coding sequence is TGTGCCAGCAGCCCCGTCCGGGGAAACACCATATATTTT.

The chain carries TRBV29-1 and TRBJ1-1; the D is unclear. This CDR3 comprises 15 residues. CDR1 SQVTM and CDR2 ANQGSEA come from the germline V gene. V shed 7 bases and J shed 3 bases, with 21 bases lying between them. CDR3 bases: TGCAGCGGTGTAGTATTTAGGGAGGTGGACACTGAAGCTTTCTTT. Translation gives CSGVVFREVDTEAFF.

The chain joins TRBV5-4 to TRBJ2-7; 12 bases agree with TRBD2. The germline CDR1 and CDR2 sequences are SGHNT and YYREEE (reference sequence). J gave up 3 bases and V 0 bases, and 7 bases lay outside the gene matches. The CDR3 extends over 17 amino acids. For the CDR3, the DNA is TGTGCCAGCAGCTTGGCCCTAGCGGGGGGGCGGGGCTACGAGCAGTACTTC. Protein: CASSLALAGGRGYEQYF.

DNA of the CDR3: TGTGCCAGCAGCTTACGGACAGGGAGAGAGACCCAGTACTTC. The encoded protein is CASSLRTGRETQYF. The chain links TRBV5-6 to TRBJ2-5, with 8 bases fitting TRBD1. The V gene end was trimmed by 2 bases and the J gene end by 4 bases; junction bases not matched to a gene: 4. The CDR3 extends over 14 amino acids. The germline V gene encodes CDR1 SGHDT and CDR2 YYEEEE.